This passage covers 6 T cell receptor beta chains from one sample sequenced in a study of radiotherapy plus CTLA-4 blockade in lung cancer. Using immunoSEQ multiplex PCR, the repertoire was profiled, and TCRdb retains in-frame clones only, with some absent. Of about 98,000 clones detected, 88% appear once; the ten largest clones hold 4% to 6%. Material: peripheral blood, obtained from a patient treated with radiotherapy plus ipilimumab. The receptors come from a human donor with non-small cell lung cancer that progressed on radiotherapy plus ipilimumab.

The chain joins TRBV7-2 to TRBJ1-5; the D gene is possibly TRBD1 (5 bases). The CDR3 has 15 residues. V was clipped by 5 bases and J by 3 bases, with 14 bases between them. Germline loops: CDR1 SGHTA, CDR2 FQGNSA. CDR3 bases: TGTGCCAGCAGCATTACCGGGACGAACAATCAGCCCCAGCATTTT. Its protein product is CASSITGTNNQPQHF. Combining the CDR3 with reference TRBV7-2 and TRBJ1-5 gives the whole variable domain GAGVSQSPSNKVTEKGKDVELRCDPISGHTALYWYRQSLGQGLEFLIYFQGNSAPDKSGLPSDRFSAERTGGSVSTLTIQRTQQEDSAVYLCASSITGTNNQPQHFGDGTRLSIL.

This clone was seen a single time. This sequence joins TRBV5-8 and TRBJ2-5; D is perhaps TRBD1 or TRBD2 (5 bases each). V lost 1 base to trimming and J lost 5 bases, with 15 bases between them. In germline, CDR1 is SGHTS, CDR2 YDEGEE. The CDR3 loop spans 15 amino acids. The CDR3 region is CASSLRDGRVETQYF. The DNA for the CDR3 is TGTGCCAGCAGCTTGCGGGACGGGCGGGTCGAGACCCAGTACTTC.

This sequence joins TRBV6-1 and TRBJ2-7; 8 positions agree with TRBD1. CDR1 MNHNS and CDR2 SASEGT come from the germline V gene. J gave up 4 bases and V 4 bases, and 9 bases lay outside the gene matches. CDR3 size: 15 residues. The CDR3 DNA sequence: TGTGCCAGCAGTGTGCGGCAGGGGGCATCGTACGAGCAGTACTTC. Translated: CASSVRQGASYEQYF.

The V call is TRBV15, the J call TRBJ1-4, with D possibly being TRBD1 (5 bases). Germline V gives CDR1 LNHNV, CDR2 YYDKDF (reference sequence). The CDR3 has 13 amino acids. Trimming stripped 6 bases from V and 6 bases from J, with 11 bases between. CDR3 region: CATRGIGDEKLFF. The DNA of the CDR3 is TGTGCCACCAGAGGCATAGGGGATGAAAAACTGTTTTTT.

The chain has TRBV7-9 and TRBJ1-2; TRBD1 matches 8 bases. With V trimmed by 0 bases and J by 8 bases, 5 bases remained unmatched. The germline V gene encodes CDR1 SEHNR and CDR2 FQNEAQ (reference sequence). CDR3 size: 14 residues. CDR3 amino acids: CASSLATGVEGYTF. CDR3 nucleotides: TGTGCCAGCAGCTTAGCGACAGGGGTTGAAGGCTACACCTTC.

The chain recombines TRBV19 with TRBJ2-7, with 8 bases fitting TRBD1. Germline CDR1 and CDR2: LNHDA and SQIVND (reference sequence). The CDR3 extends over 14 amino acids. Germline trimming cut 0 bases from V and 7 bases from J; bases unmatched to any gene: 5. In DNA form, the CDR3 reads TGTGCCAGTAGTATAGATCGACAGGGGAGGGAGCAGTACTTC. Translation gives CASSIDRQGREQYF.